Listed below are T cell receptor beta chains from one sample, sequenced in a study of OX40 agonist ivuxolimab in advanced cancers. The repertoire was sequenced with immunoSEQ multiplex PCR; TCRdb's copy has only in-frame clones and lacks some. The profile shows tens of thousands of clones, around 80% of them singletons. This specimen was CD4+ or CD8+ T cells sorted from blood, taken in a trial of the OX40 agonist ivuxolimab. The receptors were gathered from an adult with an advanced solid tumor such as melanoma, head and neck, liver or kidney cancer. The CDR3 runs from the conserved cysteine through the conserved F or W. A D gene is named only where the DNA matches it firmly. Rows give clone size only sometimes, using once, few, many, or a class for an expanded clone.

d_call: NA
v_call: TRBV6-5
clone_size: NA
j_call: TRBJ1-6
cdr3_nt: TGTGCCAGCATCCGGGGTTTTGGTGGTTCACCCCTCCACTTT
cdr3_aa: CASIRGFGGSPLHF

d_call: NA
v_call: TRBV6-5
clone_size: NA
j_call: TRBJ2-5
cdr3_nt: TGTGCCAGCAGTTACACGGGACTCCTACAAGAGACCCAGTACTTC
cdr3_aa: CASSYTGLLQETQYF

d_call: TRBD2
v_call: TRBV5-4
clone_size: NA
j_call: TRBJ2-1
cdr3_nt: TGTGCCAGCAGCTCCCCTCGGGGGGTCGGCGAGCAGTTCTTC
cdr3_aa: CASSSPRGVGEQFF

d_call: NA
v_call: TRBV30
clone_size: NA
j_call: TRBJ2-7
cdr3_nt: TGTGCCTGGAGTGTTGACACTTCCTACGAGCAGTACTTC
cdr3_aa: CAWSVDTSYEQYF

d_call: NA
v_call: TRBV5-6
clone_size: NA
j_call: TRBJ1-1
cdr3_nt: TGTGCCAGCAGCTTGGAACCGACACGGATCACTGAAGCTTTCTTT
cdr3_aa: CASSLEPTRITEAFF

d_call: TRBD2
v_call: TRBV7-2
clone_size: NA
j_call: TRBJ2-3
cdr3_nt: TGTGCCAGCAGCCTCGCACTACTAGCGGGGGCCCCCACAGATACGCAGTATTTT
cdr3_aa: CASSLALLAGAPTDTQYF

d_call: NA
v_call: TRBV28
clone_size: NA
j_call: TRBJ2-3
cdr3_nt: TGTGCCAGCAGTTTTAGGTTGGCTAGCACAGATACGCAGTATTTT
cdr3_aa: CASSFRLASTDTQYF

d_call: TRBD2
v_call: TRBV4-2
clone_size: NA
j_call: TRBJ2-3
cdr3_nt: TGTGCCAGCAGCCAAGAGGAAGCGGGGGCGGACACAGATACGCAGTATTTT
cdr3_aa: CASSQEEAGADTDTQYF

d_call: NA
v_call: TRBV5-1
clone_size: NA
j_call: TRBJ1-1
cdr3_nt: TGCGCCAGCAGCTTGGGAACGAAGTCTGAAGCTTTCTTT
cdr3_aa: CASSLGTKSEAFF

d_call: NA
v_call: TRBV7-3
clone_size: NA
j_call: TRBJ2-7
cdr3_nt: TGTGCCAGCAGCTTACGTCGGGGGAATGAGCAGTACTTC
cdr3_aa: CASSLRRGNEQYF

d_call: NA
v_call: TRBV5-1
clone_size: NA
j_call: TRBJ2-2
cdr3_nt: TGCGCCAGCAGCCTCAGCGATGGGGAGCTGTTTTTT
cdr3_aa: CASSLSDGELFF

d_call: NA
v_call: TRBV18
clone_size: NA
j_call: TRBJ2-6
cdr3_nt: TGTGCCAGCTCACCACCCGGGGTTAACTCTGGGGCCAACGTCCTGACTTTC
cdr3_aa: CASSPPGVNSGANVLTF

d_call: NA
v_call: TRBV6-5
clone_size: NA
j_call: TRBJ2-3
cdr3_nt: TGTGCCAGCAGTTCCGGACTGGGGGGTGGGGTCTATACGCAGTATTTT
cdr3_aa: CASSSGLGGGVYTQYF

d_call: NA
v_call: TRBV19
clone_size: NA
j_call: TRBJ1-2
cdr3_nt: TGTGCCAGTACCCCTCGTCGGCCGGGCGGAGGCTACACCTTC
cdr3_aa: CASTPRRPGGGYTF

d_call: TRBD2
v_call: TRBV5-6
clone_size: NA
j_call: TRBJ2-1
cdr3_nt: TGTGCCAGCAGCTTGGAAGTGGGAGGGTCCTACAATGAGCAGTTCTTC
cdr3_aa: CASSLEVGGSYNEQFF

d_call: TRBD2
v_call: TRBV29-1
clone_size: NA
j_call: TRBJ2-1
cdr3_nt: TGCAGCGCTATGACTAGCGGGAGCCGGGGTGAGCAGTTCTTC
cdr3_aa: CSAMTSGSRGEQFF

d_call: NA
v_call: TRBV12-5
clone_size: NA
j_call: TRBJ2-1
cdr3_nt: TGTGCTAGTGCCCCGGGACTCGACTACAATGAGCAGTTCTTC
cdr3_aa: CASAPGLDYNEQFF

d_call: NA
v_call: TRBV10-3
clone_size: NA
j_call: TRBJ1-3
cdr3_nt: TGTGCCATCAGTGGAGGGGCGGGCTCTGGAAACACCATATATTTT
cdr3_aa: CAISGGAGSGNTIYF

d_call: TRBD1
v_call: TRBV18
clone_size: NA
j_call: TRBJ1-3
cdr3_nt: TGTGCCAGCTCACCGGGACAGGGTCAACGGAACACCATATATTTT
cdr3_aa: CASSPGQGQRNTIYF

d_call: NA
v_call: TRBV19
clone_size: NA
j_call: TRBJ1-1
cdr3_nt: TGTGCCAGTAGTGTCGGACAGATCATGAACACTGAAGCTTTCTTT
cdr3_aa: CASSVGQIMNTEAFF

d_call: TRBD1
v_call: TRBV5-1
clone_size: once
j_call: TRBJ1-2
cdr3_nt: TGCGCCAGCAGCTCGGAGGGACAGGCTCCACGTGGCTACACCTTC
cdr3_aa: CASSSEGQAPRGYTF

d_call: NA
v_call: TRBV5-1
clone_size: NA
j_call: TRBJ2-7
cdr3_nt: TGCGCCAGCAGCCCCCTGCGGGAGCAGTACTTC
cdr3_aa: CASSPLREQYF

d_call: NA
v_call: TRBV9
clone_size: once
j_call: TRBJ2-7
cdr3_nt: TGTGCCAGCAGCGTAGAGGCAGGGACCTACGAGCAGTACTTC
cdr3_aa: CASSVEAGTYEQYF

d_call: NA
v_call: TRBV15
clone_size: NA
j_call: TRBJ1-5
cdr3_nt: TGTGCCACCAGCAGAGAGAGTGGGGTGGGCAATCAGCCCCAGCATTTT
cdr3_aa: CATSRESGVGNQPQHF

d_call: TRBD2
v_call: TRBV28
clone_size: NA
j_call: TRBJ2-1
cdr3_nt: TGTGCCAGCAGTTACCCAACTAGCGGGAGGCCCGTGTACTACAATGAGCAGTTCTTC
cdr3_aa: CASSYPTSGRPVYYNEQFF

d_call: NA
v_call: TRBV20-1
clone_size: NA
j_call: TRBJ2-1
cdr3_nt: TGCAGTGCTACTGTCCACAATGAGCAGTTCTTC
cdr3_aa: CSATVHNEQFF

d_call: NA
v_call: TRBV11-2
clone_size: NA
j_call: TRBJ2-7
cdr3_nt: TGTGCCAGCACCTCCCCAGCCTCCTACGAGCAGTACTTC
cdr3_aa: CASTSPASYEQYF